This T cell receptor beta chain emerged from a study of blood T cell repertoires in COVID-19. Study at large: Spain, Italy and the United States supplied samples that represented acute and convalescent COVID-19. The analysed material was cDNA or gDNA that came from T cells, B-cell-depleted T cells, or PBMCs.

Per the study methods: The authors estimated nucleated cell counts from reference gene primer amplification. Assay: immunoSEQ multiplex PCR; the TCRdb copy retains only in-frame clones and omits some. That table furnishes V, J and clone size, whereas the DNA furnished D and trimming. The sample records tens of thousands of clones, 85% to 90% being singletons. This CDR3 spans 16 amino acids. V was pared by 1 base and J by 3 bases, with 12 bases between. The V gene is TRBV6-7, the J gene TRBJ1-4; D is possibly TRBD1 (5 bases). TRBV6-7 is assigned to the ORF class and has an uncertain function. The sequence came from a man aged 50-60 years with acute or convalescent COVID-19. The specimen sequenced was peripheral blood. CDR3 nucleotide sequence: TGTGCCAGCAGTTACTATTGGGCAGGGCCTAATGAAAAACTGTTTTTT. It specifies CASSYYWAGPNEKLFF.